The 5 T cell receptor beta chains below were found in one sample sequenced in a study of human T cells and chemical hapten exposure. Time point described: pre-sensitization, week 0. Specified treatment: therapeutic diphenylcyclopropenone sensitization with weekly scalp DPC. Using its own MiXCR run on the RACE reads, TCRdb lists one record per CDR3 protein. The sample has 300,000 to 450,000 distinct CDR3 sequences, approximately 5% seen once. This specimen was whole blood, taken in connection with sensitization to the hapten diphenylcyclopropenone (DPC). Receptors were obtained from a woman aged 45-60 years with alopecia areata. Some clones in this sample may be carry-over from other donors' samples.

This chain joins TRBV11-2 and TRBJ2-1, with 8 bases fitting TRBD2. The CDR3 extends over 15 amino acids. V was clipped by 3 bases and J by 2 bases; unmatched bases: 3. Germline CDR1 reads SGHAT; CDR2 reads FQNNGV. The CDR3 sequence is CASSFQAGAYNEQFF. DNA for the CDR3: TGTGCCAGCAGCTTCCAAGCGGGAGCCTACAATGAGCAGTTCTTC.

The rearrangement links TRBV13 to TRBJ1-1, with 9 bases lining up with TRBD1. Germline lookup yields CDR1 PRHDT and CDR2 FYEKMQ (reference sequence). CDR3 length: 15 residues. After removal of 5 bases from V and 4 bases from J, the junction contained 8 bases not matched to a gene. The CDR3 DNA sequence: TGTGCCAGCAGCGGGTCCGGGACAGGGCGCACTGAAGCTTTCTTT. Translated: CASSGSGTGRTEAFF.

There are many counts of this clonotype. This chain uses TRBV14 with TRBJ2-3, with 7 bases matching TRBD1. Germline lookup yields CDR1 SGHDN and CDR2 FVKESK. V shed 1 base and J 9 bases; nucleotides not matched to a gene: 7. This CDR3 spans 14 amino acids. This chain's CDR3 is CASSQVWGQPTQYF. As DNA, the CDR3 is TGTGCCAGCAGCCAAGTTTGGGGACAGCCGACGCAGTATTTT.

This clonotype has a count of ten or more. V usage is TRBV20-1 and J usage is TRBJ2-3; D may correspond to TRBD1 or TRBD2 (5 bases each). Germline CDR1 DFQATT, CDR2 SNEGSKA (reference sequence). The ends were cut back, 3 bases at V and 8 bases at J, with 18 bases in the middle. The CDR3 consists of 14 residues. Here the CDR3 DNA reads TGCAGTGCTAGGGGGCCCCTTAGTGGGGGTACGCAGTATTTT. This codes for CSARGPLSGGTQYF.

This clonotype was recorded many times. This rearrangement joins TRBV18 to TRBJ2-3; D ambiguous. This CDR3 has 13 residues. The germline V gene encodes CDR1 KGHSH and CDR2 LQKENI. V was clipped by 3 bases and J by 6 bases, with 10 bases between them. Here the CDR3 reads CASSPFSGDTQYF. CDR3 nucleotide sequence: TGTGCCAGCTCACCCTTCTCTGGGGATACGCAGTATTTT.